This TCR beta chain was recorded in a study of cytomegalovirus exposure and HLA in healthy donors. Study at large: Membership in the Caucasian-associated ancestry cluster was found for around four fifths of approximately 400 genotyped donors. Study findings and constraints: In a later analysis, TCR beta V- and J-gene trimming showed a link to a missense DCLRE1C variant.

V gave up 5 bases and J gave up 3 bases; unmatched junction bases: 5. This CDR3 spans 14 amino acids. Looked up from germline, CDR1 is MGHDK and CDR2 is SYGVNS. It was with 60 Vbeta and 13 Jbeta primers that the PCR ran. Some clones are missing from TCRdb's copy, which holds only in-frame ones; the method was immunoSEQ multiplex PCR. The table includes over 60,000 clones, around 75% detected once. A remark on this clone: The antigen remains undetermined.

The sequencing sample was made of PBMCs. The chain recombines TRBV25-1 with TRBJ2-5; 8 bases match TRBD1. This clonotype was obtained from a woman in her twenties or thirties in good health and CMV-seropositive. The CDR3 region is CASSWTGPKETQYF. In DNA, the CDR3 is TGTGCCAGCAGTTGGACAGGGCCCAAAGAGACCCAGTACTTC.